The 11 T cell receptor beta chains below were found in one sample sequenced in a study of cytomegalovirus exposure and HLA in healthy donors. The PCR contained 60 Vbeta and 13 Jbeta primers. TCRdb keeps only in-frame clones here, not all; method: immunoSEQ multiplex PCR. Here the sample table reports about 130,000 clones. Specimen: PBMCs. The receptors were gathered from a woman aged 35 to 49 in good health and CMV-seronegative.

This chain joins TRBV6-1 and TRBJ1-1; TRBD1 agrees at 7 bases. This CDR3 has 13 residues. Trimming cost V 4 bases and J 7 bases; bases outside gene matches: 6. Germline assignment: CDR1 MNHNS and CDR2 SASEGT. The CDR3 reads CASSGQGLIEAFF. The CDR3 DNA reads TGTGCCAGCAGTGGACAGGGTTTAATTGAAGCTTTCTTT.

The chain employs TRBV11-2 and TRBJ1-4; D possibly corresponds to TRBD1 (5 bases). This CDR3 has 15 amino acids. Looked up from germline, CDR1 is SGHAT and CDR2 is FQNNGV. The V end was cut by 5 bases, the J end by 6 bases, with 16 bases between. The CDR3 coding sequence is TGTGCCAGCAGCCTGTGGGGGGGGGTTGATGAAAAACTGTTTTTT. This sequence encodes CASSLWGGVDEKLFF.

The chain recombines TRBV28 with TRBJ1-2, with TRBD1 matching 7 bases. With V trimmed by 2 bases and J by 3 bases, 0 bases remained unmatched. From germline, CDR1 is MDHEN and CDR2 SYDVKM. CDR3 size: 13 residues. CDR3 in amino acids: CASSLTGDYGYTF. For the CDR3, the DNA is TGTGCCAGCAGTTTAACAGGGGACTATGGCTACACCTTC.

CDR3 sequence (DNA): TGTGCCACACGTCCCCAGGGATCCTACGAGCAGTACTTC. It yields the protein CATRPQGSYEQYF. V gene TRBV6-5 combines with J gene TRBJ2-7; weak D call: TRBD1 (5 bases). The V gene lost 10 bases and the J gene lost 1 base, with 14 bases spanning the gap. The germline CDR1 and CDR2 sequences are MNHEY and SVGAGI. The CDR3 runs 13 residues.

This sequence joins TRBV7-2 and TRBJ2-7, with 7 nucleotides matching TRBD1. The germline gives CDR1 SGHTA, CDR2 FQGNSA. The CDR3 covers 14 residues. V was clipped by 4 bases and J by 2 bases; unmatched bases: 5. CDR3: CASSSLDRPYEQYF. As DNA, the CDR3 is TGTGCCAGCAGCTCGTTGGACAGGCCCTACGAGCAGTACTTC.

On this clone itself: One end of the junction varies from germline; a read error may be responsible. The chain is built from TRBV7-7 and TRBJ2-1, with a possible D match to TRBD2 (5 bases). This CDR3 comprises 13 residues. Per germline, CDR1 SSHAT and CDR2 FNYEAQ (reference sequence). CDR3 in amino acids: CASSLALSGEQFF. In DNA, the CDR3 is TGTGCTAGCAGCTTAGCGCTCAGCGGTGAGCAGTTCTTC. Looking up the rest from reference TRBV7-7 and TRBJ2-1 gives the full variable domain: GAGVSQSPRYKVTKRGQDVTLRCDPISSHATLYWYQQALGQGPEFLTYFNYEAQPDKSGLPSDRFSAERPEGSISTLTIQRTEQRDSAMYRCASSLALSGEQFFGPGTRLTVL.

The CDR3 nucleotides are TGTGCCAGCCTTGAGGTTGGCCCACAGGGAGCTTTCTTT. Translated, it gives CASLEVGPQGAFF. The chain has TRBV28 and TRBJ1-1; D is possibly TRBD1 (6 bases). This CDR3 has 13 amino acids. Germline CDR1 MDHEN, CDR2 SYDVKM. V shed 8 bases and J shed 10 bases, with 20 bases lying between them.

This sequence joins TRBV5-1 and TRBJ2-2, with 12 bases fitting TRBD2. The CDR3 consists of 17 residues. Germline V gene lookup returns CDR1 SGHRS and CDR2 YFSETQ. The trim removed 2 bases at V and 0 bases at J, leaving 2 bases unmatched. The CDR3 region is CASSFLAGGTNTGELFF. In DNA, the CDR3 is TGCGCCAGCAGCTTTCTAGCGGGGGGGACGAACACCGGGGAGCTGTTTTTT.

The V gene is TRBV28, the J gene TRBJ1-3; 9 bases line up with TRBD1. The V gene end was trimmed by 7 bases and the J gene end by 0 bases; junction bases not matched to a gene: 7. The germline CDR1 and CDR2 sequences are MDHEN and SYDVKM. The CDR3 extends over 16 amino acids. CDR3 amino acids: CASNLPQGASGNTIYF. Written as DNA, the CDR3 is TGTGCCAGCAATCTACCACAGGGGGCCTCTGGAAACACCATATATTTT.

The chain uses TRBV7-9 and TRBJ1-4; 10 bases line up with TRBD1. The CDR3 is 16 residues long. Per the germline V gene, CDR1 is SEHNR and CDR2 is FQNEAQ (reference sequence). The V gene end was trimmed by 4 bases and the J gene end by 0 bases; junction bases not matched to a gene: 2. As DNA, the CDR3 is TGTGCCAGCAGCTCGGGACAGGGGACAACTAATGAAAAACTGTTTTTT. Translation gives CASSSGQGTTNEKLFF.

The chain carries TRBV5-1 and TRBJ1-5, with 8 bases lining up with TRBD1. The CDR3 spans 15 residues. Germline loops: CDR1 SGHRS, CDR2 YFSETQ. The junction had 8 bases not matched to a gene; V was cut back by 4 bases and J by 5 bases. CDR3 bases: TGCGCCAGCAGCCAACAGGGGGATGGGGATCAGCCCCAGCATTTT. This gives the protein CASSQQGDGDQPQHF.